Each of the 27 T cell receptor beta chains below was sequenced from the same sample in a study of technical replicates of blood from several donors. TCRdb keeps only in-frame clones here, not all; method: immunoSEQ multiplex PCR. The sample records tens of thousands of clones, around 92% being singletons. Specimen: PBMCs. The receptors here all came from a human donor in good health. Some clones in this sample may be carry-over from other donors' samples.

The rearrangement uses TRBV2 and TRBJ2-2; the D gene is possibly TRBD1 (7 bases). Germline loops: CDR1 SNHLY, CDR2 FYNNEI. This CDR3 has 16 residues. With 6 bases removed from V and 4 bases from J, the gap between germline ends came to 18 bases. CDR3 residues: CASRRGQGGSTGELFF. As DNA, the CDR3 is TGTGCCAGCAGAAGGGGGCAGGGAGGTAGCACCGGGGAGCTGTTTTTT.

Here the CDR3 reads CASSLAGEDIQYF. CDR3 nucleotide sequence: TGTGCCAGCAGCTTGGCCGGGGAAGACATTCAGTACTTC. The gene calls are TRBV5-6 and TRBJ2-4; D is perhaps TRBD2 (5 bases). Germline V gives CDR1 SGHDT, CDR2 YYEEEE. V lost 0 bases and J lost 8, with 9 bases in between. The CDR3 loop spans 13 amino acids.

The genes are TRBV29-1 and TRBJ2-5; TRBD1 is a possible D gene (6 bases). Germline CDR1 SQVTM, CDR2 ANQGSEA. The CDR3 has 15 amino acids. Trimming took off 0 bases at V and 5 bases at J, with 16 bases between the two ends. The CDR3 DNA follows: TGCAGCGTTGAAGATCTCAGGTTCCAGGGGGAGACCCAGTACTTC. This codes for CSVEDLRFQGETQYF.

The CDR3 sequence: CASSLEASGGNEQFF. The CDR3 region has the DNA TGCGCCAGCAGCTTGGAGGCTAGCGGGGGCAATGAGCAGTTCTTC. The chain employs TRBV5-1 and TRBJ2-1; 10 bases fit TRBD2. The junction had 3 bases not matched to a gene; V was cut back by 0 bases and J by 6 bases. The length of the CDR3 is 15 residues. Germline CDR1 SGHRS, CDR2 YFSETQ.

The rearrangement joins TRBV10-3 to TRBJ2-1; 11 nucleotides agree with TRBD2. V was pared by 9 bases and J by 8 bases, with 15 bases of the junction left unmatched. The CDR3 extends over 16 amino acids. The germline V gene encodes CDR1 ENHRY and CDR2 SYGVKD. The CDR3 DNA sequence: TGTGCCATTTTTCCGACTAGCGGGGTGCCCGACCATGAGCAGTTCTTC. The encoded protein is CAIFPTSGVPDHEQFF.

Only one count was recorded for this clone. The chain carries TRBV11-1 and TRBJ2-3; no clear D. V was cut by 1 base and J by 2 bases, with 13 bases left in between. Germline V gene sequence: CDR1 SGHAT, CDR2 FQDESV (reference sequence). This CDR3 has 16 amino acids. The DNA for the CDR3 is TGTGCCAGCAGCTTAGGGTACTCAAGTTACACAGATACGCAGTATTTT. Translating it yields CASSLGYSSYTDTQYF.

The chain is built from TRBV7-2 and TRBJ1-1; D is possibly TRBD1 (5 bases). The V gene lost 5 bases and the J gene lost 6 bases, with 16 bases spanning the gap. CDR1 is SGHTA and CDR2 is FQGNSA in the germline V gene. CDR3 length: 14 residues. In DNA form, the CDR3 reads TGTGCCAGCAGCCCCTCGTTAGGGGTAGCTGAAGCTTTCTTT. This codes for CASSPSLGVAEAFF.

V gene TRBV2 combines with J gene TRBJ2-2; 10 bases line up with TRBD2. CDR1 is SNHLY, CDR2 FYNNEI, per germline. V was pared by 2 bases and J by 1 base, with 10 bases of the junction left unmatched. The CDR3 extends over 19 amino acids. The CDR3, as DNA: TGTGCCAGCAGTGAATCTCCTAGCGGGGGCCTTATGAACACCGGGGAGCTGTTTTTT. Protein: CASSESPSGGLMNTGELFF.

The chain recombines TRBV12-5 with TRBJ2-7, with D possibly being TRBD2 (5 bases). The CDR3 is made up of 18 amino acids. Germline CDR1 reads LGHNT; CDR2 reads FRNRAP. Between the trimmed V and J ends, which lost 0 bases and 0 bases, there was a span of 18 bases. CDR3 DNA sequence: TGTGCTAGTGGTTTGGTTAATGGGGAGAAGTACAACTCCTACGAGCAGTACTTC. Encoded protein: CASGLVNGEKYNSYEQYF. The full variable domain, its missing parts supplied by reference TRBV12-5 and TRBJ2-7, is DARVTQTPRHKVTEMGQEVTMRCQPILGHNTVFWYRQTMMQGLELLAYFRNRAPLDDSGMPKDRFSAEMPDATLATLKIQPSEPRDSAVYFCASGLVNGEKYNSYEQYFGPGTRLTVT.

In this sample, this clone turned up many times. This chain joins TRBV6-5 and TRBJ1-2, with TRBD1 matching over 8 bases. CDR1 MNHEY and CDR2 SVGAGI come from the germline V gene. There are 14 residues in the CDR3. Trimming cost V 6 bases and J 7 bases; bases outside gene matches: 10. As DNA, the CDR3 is TGTGCCAGCAGCGGACAGGGAGGAGTTATTGGCTACACCTTC. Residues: CASSGQGGVIGYTF.

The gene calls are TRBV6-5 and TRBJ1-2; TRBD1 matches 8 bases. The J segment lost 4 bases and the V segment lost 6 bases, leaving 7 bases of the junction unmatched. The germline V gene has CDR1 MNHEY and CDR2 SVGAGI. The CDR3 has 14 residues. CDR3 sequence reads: CASSGQGPSYGYTF. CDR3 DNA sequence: TGTGCCAGCAGCGGACAGGGCCCTAGCTATGGCTACACCTTC.

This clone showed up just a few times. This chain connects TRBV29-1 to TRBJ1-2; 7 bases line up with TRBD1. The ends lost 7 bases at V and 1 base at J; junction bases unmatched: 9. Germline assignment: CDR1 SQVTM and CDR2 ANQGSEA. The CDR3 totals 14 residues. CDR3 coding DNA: TGCAGCGCAGGGGGACTGGGGGTTAACTATGGCTACACCTTC. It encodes CSAGGLGVNYGYTF.

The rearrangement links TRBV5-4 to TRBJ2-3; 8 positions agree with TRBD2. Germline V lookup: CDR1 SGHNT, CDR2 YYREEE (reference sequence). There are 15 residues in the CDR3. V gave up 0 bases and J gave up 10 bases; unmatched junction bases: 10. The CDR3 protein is CASSLARNPGGAQYF. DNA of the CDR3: TGTGCCAGCAGCTTGGCAAGGAATCCGGGAGGGGCGCAGTATTTT.

The DNA for the CDR3 is TGTGCCAGCAGCGCACCGGGACTAGCGGGATACGAGCAGTACTTC. Translated: CASSAPGLAGYEQYF. The chain combines TRBV5-6 with TRBJ2-7; 13 nucleotides match TRBD2. This CDR3 has 15 amino acids. V dropped 4 bases and J dropped 4; count of bases not matched to a gene: 5. Per germline, CDR1 SGHDT and CDR2 YYEEEE.

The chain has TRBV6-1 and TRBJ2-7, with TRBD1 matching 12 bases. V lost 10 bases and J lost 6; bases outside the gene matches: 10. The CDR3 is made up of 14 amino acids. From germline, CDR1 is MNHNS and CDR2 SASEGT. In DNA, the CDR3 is TGTGCCACGGACCGGGACAGGGGGCAAGGCGAGCAGTACTTC. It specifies CATDRDRGQGEQYF.

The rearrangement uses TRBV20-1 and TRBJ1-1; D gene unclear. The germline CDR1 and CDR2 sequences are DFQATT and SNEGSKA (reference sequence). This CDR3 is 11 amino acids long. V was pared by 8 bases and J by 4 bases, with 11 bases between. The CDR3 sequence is CSSRRVTEAFF. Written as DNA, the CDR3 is TGCAGTTCGAGAAGAGTCACTGAAGCTTTCTTT.

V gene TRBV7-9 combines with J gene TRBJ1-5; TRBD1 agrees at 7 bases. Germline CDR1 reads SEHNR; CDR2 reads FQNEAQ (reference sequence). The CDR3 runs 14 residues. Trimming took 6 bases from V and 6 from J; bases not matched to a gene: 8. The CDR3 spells CASSSTGATQPQHF. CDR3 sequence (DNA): TGTGCCAGCAGTTCTACAGGGGCGACTCAGCCCCAGCATTTT.

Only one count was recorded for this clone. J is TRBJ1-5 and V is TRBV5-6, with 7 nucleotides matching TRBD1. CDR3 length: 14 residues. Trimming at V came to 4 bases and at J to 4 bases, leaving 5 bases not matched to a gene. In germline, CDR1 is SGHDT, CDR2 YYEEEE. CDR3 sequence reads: CASSNRDRNQPQHF. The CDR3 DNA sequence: TGTGCCAGCAGCAACCGGGACAGAAATCAGCCCCAGCATTTT.

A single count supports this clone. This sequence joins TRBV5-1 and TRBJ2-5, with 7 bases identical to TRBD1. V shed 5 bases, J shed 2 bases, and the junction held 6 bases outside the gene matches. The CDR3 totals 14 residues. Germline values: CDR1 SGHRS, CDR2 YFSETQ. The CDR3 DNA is TGCGCCAGCAGTAGCCAGGGGGTACAAGAGACCCAGTACTTC. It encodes CASSSQGVQETQYF.

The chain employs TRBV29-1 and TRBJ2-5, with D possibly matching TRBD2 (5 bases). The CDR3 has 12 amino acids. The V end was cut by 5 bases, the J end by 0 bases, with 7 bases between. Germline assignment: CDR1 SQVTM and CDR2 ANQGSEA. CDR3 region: CSVTRHQETQYF. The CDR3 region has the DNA TGCAGCGTTACTAGGCACCAAGAGACCCAGTACTTC.

CDR3 loop: CASSLGRGEQYF. The CDR3, as DNA: TGCGCCAGCAGCCTTGGGCGGGGCGAGCAGTACTTC. V and J are TRBV5-1 and TRBJ2-7, with a tentative D call TRBD2 (6 bases). V was cut by 4 bases and J by 6 bases, with 11 bases left in between. This CDR3 contains 12 residues. Germline lookup yields CDR1 SGHRS and CDR2 YFSETQ. The whole variable domain, remainder taken from reference TRBV5-1 and TRBJ2-7, is KAGVTQTPRYLIKTRGQQVTLSCSPISGHRSVSWYQQTPGQGLQFLFEYFSETQRNKGNFPGRFSGRQFSNSRSEMNVSTLELGDSALYLCASSLGRGEQYFGPGTRLTVT.

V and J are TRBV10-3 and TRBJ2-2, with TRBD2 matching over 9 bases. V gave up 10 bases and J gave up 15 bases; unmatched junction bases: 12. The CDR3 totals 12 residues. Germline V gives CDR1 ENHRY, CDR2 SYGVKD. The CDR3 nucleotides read TGTGCCAGTGGGACTAGCAGAGGAATGGTGTTTTTT. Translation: CASGTSRGMVFF.

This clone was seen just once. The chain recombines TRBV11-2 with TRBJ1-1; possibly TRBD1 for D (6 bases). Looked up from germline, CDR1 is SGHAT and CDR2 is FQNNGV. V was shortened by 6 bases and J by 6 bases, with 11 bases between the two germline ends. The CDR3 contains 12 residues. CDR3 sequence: CASRLGAAEAFF. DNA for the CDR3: TGTGCCAGCAGACTGGGGGCCGCTGAAGCTTTCTTT.

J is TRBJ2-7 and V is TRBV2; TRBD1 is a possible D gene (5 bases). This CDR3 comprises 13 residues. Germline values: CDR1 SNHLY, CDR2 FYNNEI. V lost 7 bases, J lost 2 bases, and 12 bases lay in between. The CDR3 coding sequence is TGTGCCAGCACCCTGACGGACACCTACGAGCAGTACTTC. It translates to CASTLTDTYEQYF.

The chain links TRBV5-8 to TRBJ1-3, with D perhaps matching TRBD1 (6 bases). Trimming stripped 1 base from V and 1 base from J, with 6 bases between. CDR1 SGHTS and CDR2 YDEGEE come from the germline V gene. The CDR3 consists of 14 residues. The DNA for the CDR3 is TGTGCCAGCAGCTTGACAGGGTCTGGAAACACCATATATTTT. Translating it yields CASSLTGSGNTIYF.

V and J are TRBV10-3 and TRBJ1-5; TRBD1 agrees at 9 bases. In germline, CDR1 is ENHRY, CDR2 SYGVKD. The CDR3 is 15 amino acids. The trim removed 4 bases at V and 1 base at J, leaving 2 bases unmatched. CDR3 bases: TGTGCCATCAGTGGGACAGGGGAGAGCAATCAGCCCCAGCATTTT. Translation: CAISGTGESNQPQHF.

The CDR3 region has the DNA TGTGCCATCAGGGCCGGGACTAGCGGCTACGAGCAGTACTTC. Translated: CAIRAGTSGYEQYF. The V call is TRBV10-3, the J call TRBJ2-7, with 11 bases aligning to TRBD2. The CDR3 sequence is 14 residues long. CDR1 ENHRY and CDR2 SYGVKD come from the germline V gene. The V and J ends lost 6 bases and 3 bases, in that order; junction bases with no gene match: 4.